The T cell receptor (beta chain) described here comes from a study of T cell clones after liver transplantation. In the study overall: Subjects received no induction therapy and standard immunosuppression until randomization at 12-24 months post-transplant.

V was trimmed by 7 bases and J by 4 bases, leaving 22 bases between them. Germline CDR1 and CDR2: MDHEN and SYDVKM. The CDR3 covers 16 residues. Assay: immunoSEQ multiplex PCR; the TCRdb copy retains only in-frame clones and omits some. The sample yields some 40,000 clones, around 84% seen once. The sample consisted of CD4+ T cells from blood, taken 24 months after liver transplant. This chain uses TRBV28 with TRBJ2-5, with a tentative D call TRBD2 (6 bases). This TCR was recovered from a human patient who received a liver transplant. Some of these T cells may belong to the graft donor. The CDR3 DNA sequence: TGTGCCAGCACCTTAGGCGGGATCGCCGAAGGAGAGACCCAGTACTTC. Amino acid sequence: CASTLGGIAEGETQYF.